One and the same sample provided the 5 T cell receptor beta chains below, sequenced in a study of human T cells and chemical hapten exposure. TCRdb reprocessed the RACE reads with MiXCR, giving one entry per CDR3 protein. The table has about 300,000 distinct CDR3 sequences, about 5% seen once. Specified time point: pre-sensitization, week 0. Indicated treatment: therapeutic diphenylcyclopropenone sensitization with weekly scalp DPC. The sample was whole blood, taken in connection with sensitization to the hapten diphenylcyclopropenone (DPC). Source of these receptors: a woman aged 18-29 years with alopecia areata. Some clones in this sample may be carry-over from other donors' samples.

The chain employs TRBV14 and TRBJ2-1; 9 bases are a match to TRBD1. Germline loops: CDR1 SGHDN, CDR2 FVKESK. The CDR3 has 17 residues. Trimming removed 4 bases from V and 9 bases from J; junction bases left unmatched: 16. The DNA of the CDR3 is TGTGCCAGCAGCCCTTCCCGGGACAGGGTTCTAGAGGGTGAGCAGTTCTTC. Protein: CASSPSRDRVLEGEQFF.

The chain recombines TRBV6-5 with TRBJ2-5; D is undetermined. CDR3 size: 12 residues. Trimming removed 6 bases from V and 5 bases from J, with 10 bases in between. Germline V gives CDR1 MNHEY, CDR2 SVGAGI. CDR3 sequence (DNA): TGTGCCAGCAGATCATCTGGGGAGACCCAGTACTTC. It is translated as CASRSSGETQYF.

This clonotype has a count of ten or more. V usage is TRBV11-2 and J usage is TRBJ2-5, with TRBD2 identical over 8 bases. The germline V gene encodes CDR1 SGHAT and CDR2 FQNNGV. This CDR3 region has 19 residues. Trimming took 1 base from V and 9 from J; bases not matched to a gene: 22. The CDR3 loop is CASSLVQPAGGRNRVAQYF. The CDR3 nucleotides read TGTGCCAGCAGCTTAGTTCAGCCCGCGGGGGGCCGGAATCGGGTGGCCCAGTACTTC.

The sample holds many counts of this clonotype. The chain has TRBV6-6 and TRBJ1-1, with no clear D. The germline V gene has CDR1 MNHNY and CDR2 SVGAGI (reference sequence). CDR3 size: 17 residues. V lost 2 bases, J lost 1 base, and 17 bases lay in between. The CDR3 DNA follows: TGTGCCAGCAGTTACGAACAGACTAGCAATCAGAACACTGAAGCTTTCTTT. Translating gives CASSYEQTSNQNTEAFF.

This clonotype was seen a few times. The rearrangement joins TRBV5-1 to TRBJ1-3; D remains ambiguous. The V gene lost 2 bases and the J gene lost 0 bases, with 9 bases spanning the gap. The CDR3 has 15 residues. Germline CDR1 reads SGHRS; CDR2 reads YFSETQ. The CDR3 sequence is CASSFDGVSGNTIYF. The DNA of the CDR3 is TGCGCCAGCAGCTTCGACGGAGTCTCTGGAAACACCATATATTTT.